A selection of T cell receptor beta chains follows, all from one sample in a study of Graves' ophthalmopathy and Graves' hyperthyroidism. TCRdb reprocessed the multiplex PCR reads with MiXCR, giving one entry per CDR3 protein. Among hundreds of thousands of distinct CDR3 sequences, 20% to 25% were seen once, and the ten largest hold roughly 6.9%. Specimen: peripheral blood. Receptors originate from a woman aged 18-35 years with stable Graves' hyperthyroidism. Some clones in this sample may be carry-over from other donors' samples. Each CDR3 is given with its conserved first and last residue. The D gene is left open where the match is weak. Size is stated for part of the rows, as once, few or many counts, or as a class when the clone is expanded.

D gene,V gene,clone size,J gene,CDR3 protein,CDR3 DNA
.,TRBV11-1,many,TRBJ2-5,CASSPRLRGVGQETQYF,TGTGCCAGCAGCCCCCGTCTTAGGGGGGTGGGGCAAGAGACCCAGTACTTC
TRBD1,TRBV5-1,many,TRBJ1-1,CASSPGTGMVTFF,TGCGCCAGCAGCCCCGGGACAGGGATGGTAACTTTCTTT
.,TRBV28,.,TRBJ1-5,CASSTGGGDDQPQHF,TGTGCCAGCAGTACCGGGGGGGGGGATGATCAGCCCCAGCATTTT
TRBD1,TRBV30,many,TRBJ1-6,CAWSPTGGVSPLHF,TGTGCCTGGAGTCCGACAGGGGGTGTTTCACCCCTCCACTTT
.,TRBV20-1,few,TRBJ2-7,CSAADQRNPSYEQYF,TGCAGTGCTGCGGACCAACGCAACCCCTCCTACGAGCAGTACTTC
.,TRBV5-6,many,TRBJ1-6,CASSWGTQRNSPLHF,TGTGCCAGCAGCTGGGGGACACAGCGAAATTCACCCCTCCACTTT
TRBD2,TRBV27,.,TRBJ2-7,CASSLSGLVWNEQYF,TGTGCCAGCAGTTTATCGGGACTAGTGTGGAACGAGCAGTACTTC
.,TRBV20-1,.,TRBJ2-7,CSARTPGWHEQYF,TGCAGTGCCAGAACCCCCGGTTGGCACGAGCAGTACTTC
.,TRBV28,.,TRBJ1-1,CASSLSLGPSSTEAFF,TGTGCCAGCAGTCTCTCTCTGGGACCCTCTTCCACTGAAGCTTTCTTT
.,TRBV29-1,many,TRBJ2-5,CSVGESQYF,TGCAGCGTGGGGGAATCCCAGTACTTC
TRBD1,TRBV12-3/TRBV12-4,many,TRBJ1-6,CASSTFGRGNSPLHF,TGTGCCAGCTCTACGTTTGGCAGGGGGAACTCACCCCTCCACTTT
.,TRBV2,many,TRBJ1-1,CASSEDGLNTEAFF,TGTGCCAGCAGTGAGGACGGGTTGAACACTGAAGCTTTCTTT
TRBD2,TRBV11-2,many,TRBJ2-2,CASSLVSGGPNTGELFF,TGTGCCAGCAGCTTAGTTAGCGGGGGGCCTAACACCGGGGAGCTGTTTTTT
TRBD1,TRBV9,.,TRBJ2-7,CASSSGPGQGSYEQYF,TGTGCCAGCAGCTCAGGACCGGGACAGGGTTCCTACGAGCAGTACTTC
TRBD2,TRBV20-1,many,TRBJ2-7,CSASWGGRGSSEQYF,TGCAGTGCTAGTTGGGGCGGGAGAGGTTCTTCCGAGCAGTACTTC
.,TRBV27,many,TRBJ2-6,CATLPRAAGANVLTF,TGTGCCACCCTACCACGGGCAGCTGGGGCCAACGTCCTGACTTTC
TRBD2,TRBV4-2,many,TRBJ2-7,CASSPPLAGGYEQYF,TGTGCCAGCAGCCCTCCACTAGCGGGAGGCTACGAGCAGTACTTC
TRBD1,TRBV25-1,few,TRBJ1-2,CASRATGTGVRGYTF,TGTGCCAGCAGGGCTACCGGGACAGGGGTAAGGGGCTACACCTTC
.,TRBV11-3,many,TRBJ2-5,CASSLGAVETQYF,TGTGCCAGCAGCTTAGGAGCAGTGGAGACCCAGTACTTC
TRBD2,TRBV7-2,.,TRBJ2-1,CASSPGLALYNEQFF,TGCGCCAGCAGCCCTGGACTAGCTCTCTACAATGAGCAGTTCTTC
TRBD1,TRBV6-2/TRBV6-3,.,TRBJ2-7,CASSRTGMYEQYF,TGTGCCAGCAGCCGGACAGGGATGTACGAGCAGTACTTC
.,TRBV6-1,many,TRBJ1-5,CASASDSTNQPQHF,TGTGCCAGCGCGTCGGACAGTACCAATCAGCCCCAGCATTTT
.,TRBV9,many,TRBJ2-2,CASSRHGGENTGELFF,TGTGCCAGCAGCCGCCATGGCGGGGAAAACACCGGGGAGCTGTTTTTT
TRBD1,TRBV7-9,.,TRBJ2-7,CASSVGARGLRREYF,TGTGCCAGCAGCGTGGGTGCGAGGGGGCTAAGAAGAGAGTACTTC
.,TRBV6-1,.,TRBJ2-7,CASSELDQSYEQYF,TGTGCCAGCAGTGAATTGGATCAGTCTTACGAGCAGTACTTC
.,TRBV20-1,many,TRBJ2-7,CSATRRGKTKSEQYF,TGCAGTGCCACAAGGAGGGGCAAAACAAAGAGCGAGCAGTACTTC
.,TRBV20-1,many,TRBJ1-5,CSARDPDQPQHF,TGCAGTGCTAGAGATCCGGATCAGCCCCAGCATTTT
TRBD2,TRBV6-5,many,TRBJ2-5,CASSSAGEETQYF,TGTGCCAGCAGTTCAGCGGGAGAGGAGACCCAGTACTTC
.,TRBV28,.,TRBJ2-4,CASSLARGGNIKYF,TGTGCCAGCAGTCTTGCTCGTGGGGGAAACATTAAGTACTTC
TRBD1,TRBV12-3/TRBV12-4,.,TRBJ2-7,CASSPGEGTGGYEQYF,TGTGCCAGCAGTCCCGGTGAAGGGACAGGGGGCTACGAGCAGTACTTC
TRBD2,TRBV11-2,few,TRBJ2-7,CASSLVGTSGPLDYEQYF,TGTGCCAGCAGCTTAGTGGGGACTAGCGGGCCACTAGACTACGAGCAGTACTTC
.,TRBV10-3,many,TRBJ1-2,CAISRGSIDYGYTF,TGTGCCATCAGTCGGGGGTCTATCGATTATGGCTACACCTTC
.,TRBV13,many,TRBJ2-2,CASSLQVSGELFF,TGTGCCAGCAGCTTACAGGTCTCCGGGGAGCTGTTTTTT
.,TRBV30,many,TRBJ2-2,CARTPPHTGELFF,TGTGCCAGGACTCCACCCCACACCGGGGAGCTGTTTTTT
.,TRBV7-2,many,TRBJ1-2,CASSLTRGHGYTF,TGTGCCAGCAGCCTCACGAGGGGTCACGGCTACACCTTC
.,TRBV6-1,many,TRBJ1-5,CASSRVWEGPQHF,TGTGCCAGCAGTCGAGTTTGGGAGGGTCCCCAGCATTTT
.,TRBV12-3/TRBV12-4,many,TRBJ1-1,CASSASAGNTEAFF,TGTGCCAGCAGTGCTAGCGCTGGGAACACTGAAGCTTTCTTT
.,TRBV15,.,TRBJ1-1,CATSRARVLWWSTEAFF,TGTGCCACCAGCAGAGCACGGGTACTGTGGTGGTCCACTGAAGCTTTCTTT
.,TRBV20-1,few,TRBJ2-7,CSALTYYEQYF,TGCAGTGCTCTCACTTACTACGAGCAGTACTTC
.,TRBV29-1,many,TRBJ1-1,CSVQGGAWGTEAFF,TGCAGCGTCCAAGGGGGGGCTTGGGGCACTGAAGCTTTCTTT
.,TRBV28,.,TRBJ1-1,CATLGRRNTEAFF,TGTGCCACCTTAGGCCGTCGGAACACTGAAGCTTTCTTT
.,TRBV28,many,TRBJ1-5,CASRPDKGAPQPQHF,TGTGCCAGCAGACCCGACAAAGGTGCTCCTCAGCCCCAGCATTTT
TRBD1,TRBV7-3,.,TRBJ2-7,CASSPGGGTGVYEQYF,TGTGCCAGCAGCCCCGGGGGCGGGACAGGGGTTTACGAGCAGTACTTC
.,TRBV7-6,many,TRBJ2-2,CASSAYAGELFF,TGTGCCAGCAGCGCTTATGCCGGGGAGCTGTTTTTT
.,TRBV20-1,many,TRBJ1-1,CSARNPGEGTEAFF,TGCTCCGCTAGAAACCCGGGTGAGGGCACTGAAGCTTTCTTT
.,TRBV18,.,TRBJ2-5,CASSPLAGARETQYF,TGTGCCAGCTCACCCCTCGCCGGGGCTAGGGAGACCCAGTACTTC
.,TRBV4-2,many,TRBJ1-1,CASSRKSRVFF,TGTGCCAGCAGCCGTAAGTCTCGGGTTTTCTTT
TRBD2,TRBV6-1,many,TRBJ2-5,CASSALAGGAVETQYF,TGTGCCAGCAGTGCCCTGGCGGGGGGCGCGGTGGAGACCCAGTACTTC
.,TRBV28,once,TRBJ1-5,CASSLPGAYNQPQHF,TGTGCCAGCAGTTTACCCGGGGCCTACAATCAGCCCCAGCATTTT
.,TRBV6-1,.,TRBJ2-6,CASSSRSSGANVLTF,TGTGCCAGCAGCTCCCGGAGCTCTGGGGCCAACGTCCTGACTTTC
TRBD1,TRBV2,many,TRBJ1-2,CASSGGQGNTPFLAF,TGTGCCAGCAGTGGGGGACAGGGAAACACCCCTTTCCTGGCCTTC
.,TRBV12-3/TRBV12-4,many,TRBJ1-1,CASSLQLTEAFF,TGTGCCAGCAGTTTACAACTCACTGAAGCTTTCTTT
TRBD2,TRBV29-1,few,TRBJ2-5,CSVEERGAIGTQYF,TGCAGCGTTGAAGAGCGGGGGGCGATAGGGACCCAGTACTTC
TRBD1,TRBV29-1,many,TRBJ2-5,CSVGGATLETQYF,TGCAGCGTAGGGGGCGCGACCCTAGAGACCCAGTACTTC
.,TRBV5-6,.,TRBJ2-7,CASSWGPEGGTYEQYF,TGTGCCAGCAGCTGGGGTCCCGAAGGAGGGACCTACGAGCAGTACTTC